The 11 T cell receptor beta chains listed next were all sequenced from one sample in a study of T cell repertoires in cytomegalovirus infection. TCRdb fed the reads into MiXCR, producing one record per CDR3 protein. This table has about 310,000 distinct CDR3 sequences, 20% to 30% appearing once. Their recognized antigens are unknown. The sequences come from cultured PBMCs, collected from culture after CMV antigen stimulation. Receptor source: a human donor in good health (CMV status not recorded). Some clones in this sample may be carry-over from other donors' samples.

This clonotype was counted a few times. V and J are TRBV7-9 and TRBJ1-2; 7 bases match TRBD1. The CDR3 covers 13 residues. V lost 0 bases, J lost 6 bases, and 1 base stayed unmatched. Germline assignment: CDR1 SEHNR and CDR2 FQNEAQ (reference sequence). DNA of the CDR3: TGTGCCAGCAGCTTAGCACAGGGGAATGGCTACACCTTC. Translating gives CASSLAQGNGYTF.

J is TRBJ2-4 and V is TRBV19, with 9 positions matching TRBD1. The length of the CDR3 is 14 residues. In germline, CDR1 is LNHDA, CDR2 SQIVND (reference sequence). V shed 6 bases, J shed 6 bases, and the junction held 6 bases outside the gene matches. The CDR3 coding sequence is TGTGCCAGTAGCAGGGACAGGGAGGGAAACATTCAGTACTTC. Encoded protein: CASSRDREGNIQYF.

V gene TRBV12-3 or TRBV12-4 combines with J gene TRBJ2-7, with TRBD2 matching 14 bases. The J segment lost 4 bases and the V segment lost 5 bases, leaving 4 bases of the junction unmatched. The CDR3 length is 15 residues. CDR3 amino acids: CASSTRLAGGYEQYF. CDR3 in DNA: TGTGCCAGCAGTACCCGACTAGCGGGAGGGTACGAGCAGTACTTC.

This clonotype was recorded a few times. This sequence joins TRBV15 and TRBJ1-5; the D is unclear. This CDR3 is 13 amino acids long. Looked up from germline, CDR1 is LNHNV and CDR2 is YYDKDF (reference sequence). V was shortened by 5 bases and J by 3 bases, with 8 bases between the two germline ends. CDR3 coding DNA: TGTGCCACCAGCTGGGTGAACAATCAGCCCCAGCATTTT. This codes for CATSWVNNQPQHF.

This chain links TRBV18 with TRBJ1-1; maybe TRBD1 (5 bases). The CDR3 loop spans 12 amino acids. Trimming took off 3 bases at V and 8 bases at J, with 10 bases between the two ends. Germline V gives CDR1 KGHSH, CDR2 LQKENI. CDR3 amino acids: CASSPQDSEAFF. The CDR3 DNA is TGTGCCAGCTCACCCCAAGACAGCGAAGCTTTCTTT.

The rearrangement links TRBV4-3 to TRBJ2-7; possibly TRBD2 for D (7 bases). CDR3 length: 17 amino acids. Germline loops: CDR1 LGHNA, CDR2 YSLEER. V lost 0 bases, J lost 2 bases, and 17 bases lay in between. For the CDR3, the DNA is TGCGCCAGCAGCCAAGAGTGGCTAGCGGACAGACCCTACGAGCAGTACGTC. This gives the protein CASSQEWLADRPYEQYV.

The sample holds a few counts of this clonotype. The chain uses TRBV28 and TRBJ2-1, with 8 bases lining up with TRBD2. J lost 4 bases, V lost 7 bases, and 18 bases had no gene match. Germline V gene data show CDR1 as MDHEN and CDR2 as SYDVKM. The CDR3 covers 18 residues. The CDR3 here is CASNLLPGGGGKYNEQFF. In nucleotides, the CDR3 is TGTGCCAGCAACCTCCTCCCGGGGGGGGGAGGGAAATACAATGAGCAGTTCTTC.

This clonotype came up a few times. This chain joins TRBV6-2 or TRBV6-3 and TRBJ2-7, with 8 bases fitting TRBD1. Germline V lookup: CDR1 MNHEY, CDR2 SVGEGT. The CDR3 runs to 14 residues. The trim removed 2 bases at V and 5 bases at J, leaving 5 bases unmatched. In DNA, the CDR3 is TGTGCCAGCAGTTACAACAGGGGGTTGGACGAGCAGTACGTC. It is translated as CASSYNRGLDEQYV.

In its sample, this clonotype was seen a few times. J is TRBJ1-1 and V is TRBV20-1; 7 bases fit TRBD1. The trim removed 3 bases at V and 6 bases at J, leaving 4 bases unmatched. Germline-derived CDR1 and CDR2 are DFQATT and SNEGSKA (reference sequence). The CDR3 covers 12 residues. The CDR3, as DNA: TGCAGTGCTAGGGGACAGTTCCCTGAAGCTTTCTTT. This translates into CSARGQFPEAFF.

This clonotype was observed at least ten times. This rearrangement joins TRBV7-2 to TRBJ1-5, with 7 bases that match TRBD1. CDR1 SGHTA and CDR2 FQGNSA come from the germline V gene. CDR3 size: 16 residues. Trimming cost V 5 bases and J 1 base; bases outside gene matches: 8. The DNA of the CDR3 is TGTGCCAGCAGCCCCATCTTCAGGGGGAGCAATCAGCCCCAGCATTTT. It yields the protein CASSPIFRGSNQPQHF.

This clonotype was counted ten times or more. V gene TRBV7-2 combines with J gene TRBJ2-7; no clear D gene. The germline V gene has CDR1 SGHTA and CDR2 FQGNSA. Trimming pared 5 bases from V and 2 bases from J, leaving 13 bases between. This CDR3 is built from 14 residues. CDR3 residues: CASSHGPQTYEQYV. DNA of the CDR3: TGTGCCAGCAGCCACGGACCTCAGACCTACGAGCAGTACGTC.